This T cell receptor beta chain was recorded in a study of shared clonotypes between healthy human individuals. This clone has more than one count but fewer than ten. V was cut by 4 bases and J by 12 bases, with 15 bases left in between. Germline V lookup: CDR1 SGHVS, CDR2 FNYEAQ. The CDR3 runs to 12 residues. Naive CD8 cells, CD45RO-negative and positively selected for CCR7, excluded terminally differentiated effector memory CD45RA+ cells. For each subset, genomic DNA was distributed in equal portions over several immunoSEQ plates. Using immunoSEQ multiplex PCR, the repertoire was profiled, and TCRdb retains in-frame clones only, with some absent. The repertoire holds 650,000 to 800,000 clones, about 92% seen once, with approximately 22% in the top ten.

The sequenced material came from naive CD8+ T cells sorted from blood. The TCR originated in a man younger than 45 in good health. This sequence joins TRBV7-6 and TRBJ1-1; D unclear. The CDR3 DNA follows: TGTGCCAGCAGCTCGTATCAAGGGCAGACTTTCTTT. It encodes CASSSYQGQTFF.